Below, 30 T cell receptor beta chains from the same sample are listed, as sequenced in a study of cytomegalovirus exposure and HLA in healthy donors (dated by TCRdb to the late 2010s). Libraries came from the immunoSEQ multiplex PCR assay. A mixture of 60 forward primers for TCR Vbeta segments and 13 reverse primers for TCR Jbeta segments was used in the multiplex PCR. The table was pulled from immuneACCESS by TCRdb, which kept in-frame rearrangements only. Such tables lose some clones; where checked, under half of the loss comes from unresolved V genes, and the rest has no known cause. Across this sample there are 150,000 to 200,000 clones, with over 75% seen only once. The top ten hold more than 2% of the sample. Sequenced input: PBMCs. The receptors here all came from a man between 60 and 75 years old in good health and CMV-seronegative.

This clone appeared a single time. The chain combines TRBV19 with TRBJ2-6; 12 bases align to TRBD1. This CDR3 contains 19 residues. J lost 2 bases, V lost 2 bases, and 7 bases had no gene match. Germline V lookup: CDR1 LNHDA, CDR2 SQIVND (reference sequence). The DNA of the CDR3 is TGTGCCAGTAGTATAAGGGGACAGGGGGCTATAACTGGGGCCAACGTCCTGACTTTC. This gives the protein CASSIRGQGAITGANVLTF.

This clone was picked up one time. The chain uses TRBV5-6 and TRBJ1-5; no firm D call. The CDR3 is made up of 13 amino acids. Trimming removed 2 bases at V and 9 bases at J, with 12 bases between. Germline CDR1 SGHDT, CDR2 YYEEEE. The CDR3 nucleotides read TGTGCCAGCAGCTTAACCGGCGAGCGGCCCCAGCATTTT. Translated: CASSLTGERPQHF.

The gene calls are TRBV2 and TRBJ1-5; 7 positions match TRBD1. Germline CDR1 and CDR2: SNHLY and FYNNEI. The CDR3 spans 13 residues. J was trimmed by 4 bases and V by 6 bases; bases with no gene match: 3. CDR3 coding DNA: TGTGCCAGCAGAGCGACAGGGAATCAGCCCCAGCATTTT. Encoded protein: CASRATGNQPQHF.

CDR3 in amino acids: CASSPRQDRAWNEQYF. The CDR3 nucleotides read TGTGCCAGCTCACCACGACAGGACAGGGCTTGGAACGAGCAGTACTTC. This rearrangement joins TRBV18 to TRBJ2-7, with 8 bases that match TRBD1. With V trimmed by 1 base and J by 5 bases, 10 bases remained unmatched. CDR3 size: 16 residues. Germline V lookup: CDR1 KGHSH, CDR2 LQKENI. Supplemented by reference TRBV18 and TRBJ2-7, the full variable domain reads NAGVMQNPRHLVRRRGQEARLRCSPMKGHSHVYWYRQLPEEGLKFMVYLQKENIIDESGMPKERFSAEFPKEGPSILRIQQVVRGDSAAYFCASSPRQDRAWNEQYFGPGTRLTVT.

CDR3 nucleotide sequence: TGTGCCATCAGGGGAGGACTAATGGGACGCGATGAGCAGTTCTTC. Amino acids: CAIRGGLMGRDEQFF. The chain carries TRBV10-3 and TRBJ2-1; tentative D call: TRBD2 (6 bases). The V gene's germline CDR1 is ENHRY and CDR2 SYGVKD. The V end was cut by 6 bases, the J end by 8 bases, with 20 bases between. This CDR3 comprises 15 residues.

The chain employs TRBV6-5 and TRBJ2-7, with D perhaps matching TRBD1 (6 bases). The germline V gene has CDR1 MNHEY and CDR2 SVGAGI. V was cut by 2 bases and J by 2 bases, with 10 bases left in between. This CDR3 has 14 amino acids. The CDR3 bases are TGTGCCAGCAGTTACCAGACAGGACCCTACGAGCAGTACTTC. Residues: CASSYQTGPYEQYF.

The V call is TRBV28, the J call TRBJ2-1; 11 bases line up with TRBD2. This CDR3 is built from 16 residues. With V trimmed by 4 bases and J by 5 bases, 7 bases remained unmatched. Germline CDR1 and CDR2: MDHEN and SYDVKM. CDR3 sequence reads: CASSSSSGRRNNEQFF. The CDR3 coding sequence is TGTGCCAGCAGTTCCTCTAGCGGGAGGAGGAACAATGAGCAGTTCTTC.

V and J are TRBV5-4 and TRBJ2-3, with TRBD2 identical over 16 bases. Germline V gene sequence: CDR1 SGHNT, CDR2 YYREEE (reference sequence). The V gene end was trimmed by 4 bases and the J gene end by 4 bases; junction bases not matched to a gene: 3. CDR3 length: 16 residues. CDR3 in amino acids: CASSPGLAGGADTQYF. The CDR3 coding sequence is TGTGCCAGCAGCCCGGGACTAGCGGGGGGGGCAGATACGCAGTATTTT.

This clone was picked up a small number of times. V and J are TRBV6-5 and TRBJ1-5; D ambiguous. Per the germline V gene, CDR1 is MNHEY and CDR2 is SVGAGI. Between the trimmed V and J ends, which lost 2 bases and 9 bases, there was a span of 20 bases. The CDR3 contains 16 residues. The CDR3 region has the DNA TGTGCCAGCAGTTACGCCCCCGGACGGGGATATCGGCCCCAGCATTTT. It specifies CASSYAPGRGYRPQHF.

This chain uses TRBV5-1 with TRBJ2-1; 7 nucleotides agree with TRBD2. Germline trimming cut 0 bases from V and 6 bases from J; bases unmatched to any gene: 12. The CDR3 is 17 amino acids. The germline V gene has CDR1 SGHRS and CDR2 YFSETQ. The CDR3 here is CASSLVGGVGGGNEQFF. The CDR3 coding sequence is TGCGCCAGCAGCTTGGTTGGGGGGGTGGGCGGGGGCAATGAGCAGTTCTTC.

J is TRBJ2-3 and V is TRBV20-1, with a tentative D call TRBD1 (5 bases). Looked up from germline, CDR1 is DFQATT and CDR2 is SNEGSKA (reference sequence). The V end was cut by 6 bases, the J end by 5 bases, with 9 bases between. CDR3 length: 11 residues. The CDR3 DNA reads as TGCAGTGCAGTGACAGTAGATACGCAGTATTTT. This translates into CSAVTVDTQYF.

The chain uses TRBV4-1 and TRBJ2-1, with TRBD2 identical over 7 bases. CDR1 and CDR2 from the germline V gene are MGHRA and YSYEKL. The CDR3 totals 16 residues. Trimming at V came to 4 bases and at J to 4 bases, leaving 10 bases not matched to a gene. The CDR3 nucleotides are TGCGCCAGCAGCCCAGAGGGAGGGGCTAGATACAATGAGCAGTTCTTC. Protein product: CASSPEGGARYNEQFF.

The CDR3 here is CATNAGTGPIGATNEKLFF. CDR3 in DNA: TGTGCCACCAACGCCGGGACAGGGCCCATCGGGGCAACTAATGAAAAACTGTTTTTT. V usage is TRBV19 and J usage is TRBJ1-4; 9 nucleotides agree with TRBD1. CDR1 and CDR2 (germline): LNHDA, SQIVND (reference sequence). This CDR3 spans 19 amino acids. V was pared by 10 bases and J by 0 bases, with 18 bases of the junction left unmatched. The full variable domain, with the rest looked up from reference TRBV19 and TRBJ1-4, is DGGITQSPKYLFRKEGQNVTLSCEQNLNHDAMYWYRQDPGQGLRLIYYSQIVNDFQKGDIAEGYSVSREKKESFPLTVTSAQKNPTAFYLCATNAGTGPIGATNEKLFFGSGTQLSVL.

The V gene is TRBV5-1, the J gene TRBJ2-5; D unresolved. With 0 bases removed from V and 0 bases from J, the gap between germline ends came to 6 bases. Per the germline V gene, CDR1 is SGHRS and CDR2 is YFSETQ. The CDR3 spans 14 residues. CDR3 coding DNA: TGCGCCAGCAGCTTGGACATGCACCAAGAGACCCAGTACTTC. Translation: CASSLDMHQETQYF.

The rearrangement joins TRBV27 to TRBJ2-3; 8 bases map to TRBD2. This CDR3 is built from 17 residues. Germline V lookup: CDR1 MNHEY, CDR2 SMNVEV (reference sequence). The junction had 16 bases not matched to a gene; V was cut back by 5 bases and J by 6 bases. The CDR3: CASSPLSMTSELDTQYF. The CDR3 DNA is TGTGCCAGCAGTCCATTATCAATGACTAGCGAACTGGATACGCAGTATTTT.

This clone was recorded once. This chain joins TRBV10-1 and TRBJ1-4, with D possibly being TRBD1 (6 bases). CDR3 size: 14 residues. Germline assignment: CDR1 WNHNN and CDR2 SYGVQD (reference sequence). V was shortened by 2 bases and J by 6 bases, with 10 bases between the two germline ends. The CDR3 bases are TGCGCCAGCAGTGAGGGGGGCGTTCATGAAAAACTGTTTTTT. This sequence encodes CASSEGGVHEKLFF.

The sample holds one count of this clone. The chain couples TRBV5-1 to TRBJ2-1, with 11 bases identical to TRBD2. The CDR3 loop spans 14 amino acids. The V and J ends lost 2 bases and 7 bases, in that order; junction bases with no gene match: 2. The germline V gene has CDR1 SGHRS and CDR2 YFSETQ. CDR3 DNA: TGCGCCAGCAGCTTCACTAGCGGGAGAAATGAGCAGTTCTTC. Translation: CASSFTSGRNEQFF.

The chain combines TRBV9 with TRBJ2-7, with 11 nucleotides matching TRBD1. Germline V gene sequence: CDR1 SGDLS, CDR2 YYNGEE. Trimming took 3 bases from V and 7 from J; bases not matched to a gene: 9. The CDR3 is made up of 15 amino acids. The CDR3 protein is CASSAPGQGEWEQYF. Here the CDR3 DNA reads TGTGCCAGCAGCGCCCCGGGACAGGGGGAGTGGGAGCAGTACTTC.

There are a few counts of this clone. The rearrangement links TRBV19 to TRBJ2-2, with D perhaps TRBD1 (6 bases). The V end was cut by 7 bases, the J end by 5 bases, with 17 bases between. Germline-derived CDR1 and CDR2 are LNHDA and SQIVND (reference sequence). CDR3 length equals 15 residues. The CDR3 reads CASTLGTMRTGELFF. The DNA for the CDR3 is TGTGCCAGTACCTTGGGGACAATGCGGACCGGGGAGCTGTTTTTT.

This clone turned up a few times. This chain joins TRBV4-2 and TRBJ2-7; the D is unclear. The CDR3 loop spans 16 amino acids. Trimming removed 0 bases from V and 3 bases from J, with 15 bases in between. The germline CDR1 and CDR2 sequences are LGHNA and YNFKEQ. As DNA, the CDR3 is TGTGCCAGCAGCCAAGAAAAATCACAGTACAACTACGAGCAGTACTTC. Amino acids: CASSQEKSQYNYEQYF.

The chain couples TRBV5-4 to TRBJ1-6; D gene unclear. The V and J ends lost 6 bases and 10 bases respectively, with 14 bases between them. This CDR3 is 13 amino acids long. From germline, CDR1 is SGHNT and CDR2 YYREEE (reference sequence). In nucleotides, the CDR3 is TGTGCCAGCACCAGGAAAGGAAGCTCACCCCTCCACTTT. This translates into CASTRKGSSPLHF.

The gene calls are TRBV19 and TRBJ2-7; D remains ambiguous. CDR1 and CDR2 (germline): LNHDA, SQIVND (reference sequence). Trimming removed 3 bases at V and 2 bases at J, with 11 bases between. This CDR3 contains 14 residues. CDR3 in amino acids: CASSIGDRTYEQYF. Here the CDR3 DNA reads TGTGCCAGTAGTATCGGAGACCGGACCTACGAGCAGTACTTC.

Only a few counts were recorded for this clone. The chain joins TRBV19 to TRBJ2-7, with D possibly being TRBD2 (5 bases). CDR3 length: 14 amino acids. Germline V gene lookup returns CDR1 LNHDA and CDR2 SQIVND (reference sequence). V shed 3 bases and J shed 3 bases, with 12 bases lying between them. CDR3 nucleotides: TGTGCCAGTAGTATGGGTGGACTTTACTACGAGCAGTACTTC. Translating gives CASSMGGLYYEQYF.

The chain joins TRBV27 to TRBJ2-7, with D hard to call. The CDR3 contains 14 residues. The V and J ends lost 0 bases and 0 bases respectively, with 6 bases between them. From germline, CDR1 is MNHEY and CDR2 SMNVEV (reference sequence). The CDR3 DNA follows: TGTGCCAGCAGTTTATCGGGCAGCTCCTACGAGCAGTACTTC. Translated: CASSLSGSSYEQYF.

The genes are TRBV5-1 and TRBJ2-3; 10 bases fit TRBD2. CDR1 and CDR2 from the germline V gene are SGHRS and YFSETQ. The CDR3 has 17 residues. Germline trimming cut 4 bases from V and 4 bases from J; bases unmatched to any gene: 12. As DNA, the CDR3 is TGCGCCAGCAGCCCCGTGACGAGCGGGGGGGTGTCAGATACGCAGTATTTT. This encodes CASSPVTSGGVSDTQYF.

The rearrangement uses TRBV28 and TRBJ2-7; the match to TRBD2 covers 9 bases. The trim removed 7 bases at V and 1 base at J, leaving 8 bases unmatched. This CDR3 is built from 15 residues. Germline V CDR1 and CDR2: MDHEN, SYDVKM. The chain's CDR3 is CASTPPGLASYEQYF. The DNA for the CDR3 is TGTGCCAGCACCCCTCCGGGACTAGCATCCTACGAGCAGTACTTC.

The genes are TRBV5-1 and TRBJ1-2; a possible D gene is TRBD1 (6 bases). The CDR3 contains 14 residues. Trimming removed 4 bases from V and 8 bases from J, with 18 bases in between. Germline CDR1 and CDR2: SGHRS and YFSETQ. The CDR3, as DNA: TGCGCCAGCAGCAGCGGACAGCGGCCTATGGGCTACACCTTC. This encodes CASSSGQRPMGYTF. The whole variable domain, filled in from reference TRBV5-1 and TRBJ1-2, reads KAGVTQTPRYLIKTRGQQVTLSCSPISGHRSVSWYQQTPGQGLQFLFEYFSETQRNKGNFPGRFSGRQFSNSRSEMNVSTLELGDSALYLCASSSGQRPMGYTFGSGTRLTVV.

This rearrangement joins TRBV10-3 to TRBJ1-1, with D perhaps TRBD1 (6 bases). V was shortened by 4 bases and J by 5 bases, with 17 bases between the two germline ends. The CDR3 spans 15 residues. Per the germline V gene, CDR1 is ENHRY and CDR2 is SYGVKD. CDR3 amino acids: CAISVGGAGQTEAFF. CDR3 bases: TGTGCCATCAGTGTGGGGGGGGCAGGGCAAACTGAAGCTTTCTTT.

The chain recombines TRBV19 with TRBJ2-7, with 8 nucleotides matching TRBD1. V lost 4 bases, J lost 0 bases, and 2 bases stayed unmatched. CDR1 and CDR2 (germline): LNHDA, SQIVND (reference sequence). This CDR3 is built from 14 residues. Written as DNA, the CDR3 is TGTGCCAGTAGTAGGGACAGGAACTCCTACGAGCAGTACTTC. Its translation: CASSRDRNSYEQYF.

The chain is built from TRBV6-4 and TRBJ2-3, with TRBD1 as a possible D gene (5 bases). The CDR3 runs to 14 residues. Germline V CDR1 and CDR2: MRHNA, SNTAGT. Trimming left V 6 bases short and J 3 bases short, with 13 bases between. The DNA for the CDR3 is TGTGCCAGCAGCCAAAAGGGGTTAACAGATACGCAGTATTTT. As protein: CASSQKGLTDTQYF.